The present T cell receptor (beta chain) was sequenced within a study of identical twins. TCRdb reprocessed the 5' RACE reads via MiXCR and lists one record per CDR3 protein. Here the sample spans fewer than 900,000 distinct CDR3 sequences, roughly 20% being singletons. This clonotype was counted between two and nine times. Its antigen is unidentified. The trim removed 2 bases at V and 6 bases at J, leaving 6 bases unmatched. Germline-derived CDR1 and CDR2 are DFQATT and SNEGSKA (reference sequence). CDR3 length: 13 residues. General study points: Researchers reported excess low generation probability among twin-shared out-of-frame alpha sequences.

These data were also reused for a study on T cells expressing NK-cell markers.

Sequencing was performed on PBMCs. The chain couples TRBV20-1 to TRBJ1-1; the match to TRBD1 covers 7 bases. The sequence was collected from a woman between 18 and 30 years old in good health. The CDR3: CSARTGAEAEAFF. The DNA for the CDR3 is TGCAGTGCTAGAACAGGGGCGGAGGCTGAAGCTTTCTTT.